This T cell receptor (beta chain) was sequenced for a study of blood T cells in healthy people across ages. The trim removed 2 bases at V and 6 bases at J, leaving 11 bases unmatched. The CDR3 is 16 residues long. Germline CDR1 is LGHDT and CDR2 is YNNKEL (reference sequence). This clonotype was counted between two and nine times. A J-beta primer mix and a sample-barcoded 5' primer were used in a second PCR of about 7 to 12 cycles. TCRdb re-called the 5' RACE reads through MiXCR, storing one row per CDR3 protein. The data show just under 550,000 distinct CDR3 sequences, less than 25% seen once. The data were also submitted as part of a second study, on T cells of mothers and their children.

The receptor was isolated from a boy between 10 and 17 years old in good health. V gene TRBV3-1 combines with J gene TRBJ2-3, with 7 nucleotides matching TRBD1. Material: blood. This CDR3 reads CASSQLQHRGSDTQYF. In nucleotides, the CDR3 is TGTGCCAGCAGCCAACTCCAACACAGGGGTTCCGATACGCAGTATTTT.